Listed below are T cell receptor beta chains from one sample, sequenced in a study of T-cell reconstitution after alpha-beta-depleted transplantation in children. TCRdb called the PCR reads again in MiXCR, with one record for every CDR3 protein. The sample has about 360,000 distinct CDR3 sequences, 10% to 15% seen once. The sequences come from PBMCs, collected from the stem cell graft. These receptors originate from a human donor who donated a stem cell graft to a child with Fanconi anemia. Both conserved end residues are part of each CDR3. A D gene is named only where the DNA matches it firmly. Clone sizes are given selectively: once, few, many, or a class where the clone is expanded.

>TRBJ1-4|-|few|TRBV7-9
CASSLVGLLMFF
TGTGCCAGCAGCTTAGTAGGGTTGTTGATGTTTTTT
>TRBJ2-3|-|many|TRBV20-1
CSSFKGDTQYF
TGCAGTTCCTTCAAGGGCGATACGCAGTATTTT
>TRBJ1-1|-|few|TRBV7-2
CASSPTYTEAFF
TGTGCCAGCAGCCCAACCTACACTGAAGCTTTCTTT
>TRBJ1-3|TRBD1|-|TRBV30
CAWSKGGTDTIYF
TGTGCCTGGAGTAAAGGGGGCACAGACACCATATATTTT
>TRBJ1-5|TRBD1|few|TRBV11-2
CASSFGQGVPQHF
TGTGCCAGCAGCTTCGGACAGGGAGTACCCCAGCATTTT
>TRBJ1-5|TRBD1|few|TRBV12-3/TRBV12-4
CASSPGTGQSSQPQHF
TGTGCCAGCAGTCCAGGGACAGGGCAGTCGAGTCAGCCCCAGCATTTT
>TRBJ1-2|-|-|TRBV2
CASNDGGNYGYTF
TGTGCCAGCAACGATGGGGGAAACTATGGCTACACCTTC
>TRBJ1-2|-|-|TRBV6-5
CASSFGPSYGYTF
TGTGCCAGCAGTTTTGGACCGAGCTATGGCTACACCTTC
>TRBJ1-5|-|-|TRBV4-2
CASSQSRRDQPQHF
TGTGCCAGCAGCCAATCCAGGAGGGATCAGCCCCAGCATTTT
>TRBJ2-5|-|many|TRBV20-1
CSARVRRGVQETQYF
TGCAGTGCTAGAGTGCGCAGGGGGGTCCAAGAGACCCAGTACTTC
>TRBJ2-7|-|-|TRBV5-1
CASSLDSRFEQYF
TGCGCCAGCAGCTTGGACAGTCGTTTCGAGCAGTACTTC
>TRBJ2-3|-|many|TRBV7-2
CASSTRPDTQYF
TGTGCCAGCAGCACCAGGCCAGATACGCAGTATTTT
>TRBJ2-1|-|few|TRBV20-1
CSAHRRGNEQFF
TGCAGTGCCCACCGACGAGGAAATGAGCAGTTCTTC
>TRBJ2-1|-|-|TRBV6-5
CASSFKLRWGSSYNEQFF
TGTGCCAGCAGTTTTAAACTTAGGTGGGGGAGCTCCTACAATGAGCAGTTCTTC
>TRBJ2-3|-|many|TRBV7-2
CASSLRGWDTDTQYF
TGTGCCAGCAGCTTAAGGGGGTGGGACACAGATACGCAGTATTTT
>TRBJ1-3|-|-|TRBV5-1
CASSLEVSHSGNTIYF
TGCGCCAGCAGCTTGGAGGTCAGTCACTCTGGAAACACCATATATTTT